This T cell receptor (beta chain) derives from a study of cytomegalovirus exposure and HLA in healthy donors. Findings of the study overall: For most subjects, TCR beta sequences were reported to predict HLA-A and HLA-B alleles with accuracy. Reportedly, fewer N-insertions than the 666-donor mean appeared in an Asian-associated ancestry cluster in a later analysis.

With 7 bases removed from V and 2 bases from J, the gap between germline ends came to 12 bases. This CDR3 region has 14 residues. Germline loops: CDR1 SEHNR, CDR2 FQNEAQ (reference sequence). Concerning this clone itself: The antigen remains unidentified.

Primers included in the PCR were 60 Vbeta and 13 Jbeta primers. Sequenced by immunoSEQ multiplex PCR; TCRdb stores in-frame clones only, minus some. This sample has some 140,000 clones, with roughly 74% found just once. Donors likely had unrecorded immune exposures despite being nominally healthy when sampled. The origin of this receptor is a man between 18 and 35 years old in good health and CMV-seronegative. The sequencing input was PBMCs. The chain uses TRBV7-9 and TRBJ1-3, with D maybe TRBD1 (6 bases). CDR3: CASTPGGPGNTIYF. In DNA, the CDR3 is TGTGCCAGCACCCCGGGGGGGCCTGGAAACACCATATATTTT.